This T cell receptor (beta chain) was documented in a study of OX40 agonist ivuxolimab in advanced cancers. The overall study: The dose of intravenous ivuxolimab that patients received every 2 weeks ranged from 0.01 to 10 mg/kg.

Sequencing was performed with immunoSEQ multiplex PCR; in TCRdb, only in-frame clones are kept and a portion is missing. This table has around 76,000 clones, about 86% appearing once. The CDR3 spans 15 residues. V was pared by 0 bases and J by 4 bases, with 10 bases between. Germline V gene lookup returns CDR1 MNHNY and CDR2 SVGAGI (reference sequence). Study conclusions and caveats: Averaged across samples, CD8+ T cells carried more expanded clones than CD4+ did.

As regards this clone: The antigen is not known.

Here the sequenced sample was CD4+ or CD8+ T cells sorted from blood, taken in a trial of the OX40 agonist ivuxolimab. The chain employs TRBV6-6 and TRBJ2-1; D may be TRBD2 (6 bases). The receptor's source is an adult with an advanced solid tumor such as melanoma, head and neck, liver or kidney cancer. The CDR3 protein is CASSYSAGTYNEQFF. Written as DNA, the CDR3 is TGTGCCAGCAGTTACTCCGCCGGGACTTACAATGAGCAGTTCTTC.